The present T cell receptor (beta chain) was sequenced within a study of blood T cell repertoires in COVID-19. Study overall: Some COVID-19 samples were acute and others convalescent; all came from the United States, Italy and Spain.

Across under 25 US areas, participants ranged in age from about 18 to 90 years. Original handling: Reference gene primer amplification yielded estimated nucleated cell counts. The repertoire was sequenced with immunoSEQ multiplex PCR; TCRdb's copy has only in-frame clones and lacks some. That table supplies the V and J calls and clone size; D and trimming were determined from the DNA. The sample has about 340,000 clones, roughly nine tenths seen once. CDR1 is SGHNT, CDR2 YENEEA, per germline. CDR3 length equals 18 residues. The V and J ends lost 3 bases and 1 base respectively, with 20 bases between them.

The gene calls are TRBV11-3 and TRBJ2-3; no definite D call. The source material was PBMCs or T cells enriched from blood (not recorded which). The source of this sequence is a woman younger than 45 who had recovered from COVID-19. In nucleotides, the CDR3 is TGTGCCAGCAGCTTCGTGGCAGAAGAACATCCCGGCACAGATACGCAGTATTTT. Amino acids: CASSFVAEEHPGTDTQYF.